One sample yielded the 4 T cell receptor beta chains listed below, sequenced in a study of blood T cell repertoires in COVID-19. Profiling relied on immunoSEQ multiplex PCR, and the TCRdb table lists in-frame clones only, not all of them. The data contain approximately 150,000 clones, 83% of them singletons. Sequencing was performed on peripheral blood. These receptors all stem from an elderly woman with acute or convalescent COVID-19.

The V and J genes are TRBV7-9 and TRBJ2-1, with 9 bases lining up with TRBD1. The CDR3 is made up of 16 amino acids. CDR1 and CDR2 (germline): SEHNR, FQNEAQ (reference sequence). Trimming removed 5 bases from V and 4 bases from J; junction bases left unmatched: 9. The CDR3 here is CASSPWDRVGYNEQFF. The DNA for the CDR3 is TGTGCCAGCAGCCCATGGGACAGGGTGGGATACAATGAGCAGTTCTTC.

The rearrangement uses TRBV7-3 and TRBJ2-5; 9 bases align to TRBD1. With 4 bases clipped from V and 4 bases from J, the junction kept 1 base outside the gene matches. This CDR3 spans 13 amino acids. CDR1 is SGHTA and CDR2 is FQGTGA in the germline V gene. This chain's CDR3 is CASSSDRGETQYF. CDR3 nucleotide sequence: TGTGCCAGCAGCTCGGACAGGGGAGAGACCCAGTACTTC.

CDR3 coding DNA: TGTGCCAGTAGTACCCACAGGGAGAGTGAGCAGTTCTTC. As protein: CASSTHRESEQFF. The chain is built from TRBV19 and TRBJ2-1; D is perhaps TRBD1 (6 bases). Trimming cost V 4 bases and J 9 bases, with 13 bases left between them. This CDR3 region has 13 residues. In germline, CDR1 is LNHDA, CDR2 SQIVND (reference sequence).

This chain's CDR3 is CASSRDFGELFF. CDR3 DNA sequence: TGTGCCAGCAGCCGGGACTTTGGGGAGCTGTTTTTT. The chain recombines TRBV2 with TRBJ2-2, with D possibly matching TRBD2 (6 bases). Per the germline V gene, CDR1 is SNHLY and CDR2 is FYNNEI. The V end was cut by 6 bases, the J end by 8 bases, with 10 bases between. This CDR3 has 12 amino acids.